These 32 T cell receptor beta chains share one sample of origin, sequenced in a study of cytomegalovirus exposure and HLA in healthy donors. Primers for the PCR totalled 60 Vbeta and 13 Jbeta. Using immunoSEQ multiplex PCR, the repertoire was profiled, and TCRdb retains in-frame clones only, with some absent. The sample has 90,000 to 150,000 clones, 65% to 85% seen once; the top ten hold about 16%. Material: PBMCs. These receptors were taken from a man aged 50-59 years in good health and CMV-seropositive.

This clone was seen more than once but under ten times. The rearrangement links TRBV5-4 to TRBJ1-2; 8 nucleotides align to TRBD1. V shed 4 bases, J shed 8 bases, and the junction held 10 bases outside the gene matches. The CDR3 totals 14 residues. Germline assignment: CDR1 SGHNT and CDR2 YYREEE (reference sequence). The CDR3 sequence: CASSPAGQEDGYTF. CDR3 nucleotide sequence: TGTGCCAGCAGCCCTGCGGGACAGGAGGACGGCTACACCTTC. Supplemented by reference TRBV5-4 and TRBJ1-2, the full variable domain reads ETGVTQSPTHLIKTRGQQVTLRCSSQSGHNTVSWYQQALGQGPQFIFQYYREEENGRGNFPPRFSGLQFPNYSSELNVNALELDDSALYLCASSPAGQEDGYTFGSGTRLTVV.

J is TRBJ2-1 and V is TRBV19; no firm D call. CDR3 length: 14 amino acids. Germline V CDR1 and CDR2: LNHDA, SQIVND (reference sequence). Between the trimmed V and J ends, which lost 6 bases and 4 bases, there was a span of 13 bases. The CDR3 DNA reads TGTGCCAGTAGCCTCCTTGACAAATACAATGAGCAGTTCTTC. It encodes CASSLLDKYNEQFF.

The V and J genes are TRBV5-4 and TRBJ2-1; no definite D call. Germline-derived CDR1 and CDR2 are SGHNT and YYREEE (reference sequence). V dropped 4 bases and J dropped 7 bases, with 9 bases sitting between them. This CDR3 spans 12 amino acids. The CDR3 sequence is CASSPDWNEQFF. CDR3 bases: TGTGCCAGCAGCCCCGACTGGAATGAGCAGTTCTTC. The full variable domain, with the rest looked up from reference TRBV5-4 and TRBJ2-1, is ETGVTQSPTHLIKTRGQQVTLRCSSQSGHNTVSWYQQALGQGPQFIFQYYREEENGRGNFPPRFSGLQFPNYSSELNVNALELDDSALYLCASSPDWNEQFFGPGTRLTVL.

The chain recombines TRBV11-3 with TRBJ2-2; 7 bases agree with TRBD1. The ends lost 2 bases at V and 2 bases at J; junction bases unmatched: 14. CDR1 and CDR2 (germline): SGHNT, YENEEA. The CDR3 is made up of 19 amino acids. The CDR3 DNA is TGTGCCAGCAGCTTACAAAAGGGGGCAGGAGCTATCAACACCGGGGAGCTGTTTTTT. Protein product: CASSLQKGAGAINTGELFF. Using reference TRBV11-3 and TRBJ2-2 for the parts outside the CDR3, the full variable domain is EAGVVQSPRYKIIEKKQPVAFWCNPISGHNTLYWYLQNLGQGPELLIRYENEEAVDDSQLPKDRFSAERLKGVDSTLKIQPAELGDSAVYLCASSLQKGAGAINTGELFFGEGSRLTVL.

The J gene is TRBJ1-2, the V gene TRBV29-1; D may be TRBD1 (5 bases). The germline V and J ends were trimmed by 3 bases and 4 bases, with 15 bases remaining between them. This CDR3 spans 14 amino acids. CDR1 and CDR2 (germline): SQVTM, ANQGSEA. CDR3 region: CSVESGLAVYGYTF. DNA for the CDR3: TGCAGCGTTGAGTCAGGGTTGGCTGTCTATGGCTACACCTTC. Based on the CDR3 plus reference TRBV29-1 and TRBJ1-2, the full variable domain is SAVISQKPSRDICQRGTSLTIQCQVDSQVTMMFWYRQQPGQSLTLIATANQGSEATYESGFVIDKFPISRPNLTFSTLTVSNMSPEDSSIYLCSVESGLAVYGYTFGSGTRLTVV.

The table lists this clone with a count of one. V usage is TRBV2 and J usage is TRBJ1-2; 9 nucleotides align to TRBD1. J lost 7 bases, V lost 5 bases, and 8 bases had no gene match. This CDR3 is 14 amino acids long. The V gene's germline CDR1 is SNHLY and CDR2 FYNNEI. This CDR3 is CASSFFTGGSGYTF. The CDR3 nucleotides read TGTGCCAGCAGTTTTTTTACAGGGGGCTCTGGCTACACCTTC.

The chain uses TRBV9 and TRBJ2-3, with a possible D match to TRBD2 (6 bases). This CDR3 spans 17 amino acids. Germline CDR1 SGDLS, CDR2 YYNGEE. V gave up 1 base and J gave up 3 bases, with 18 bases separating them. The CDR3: CASSVSSGTLATDTQYF. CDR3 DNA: TGTGCCAGCAGCGTAAGCTCCGGGACTCTTGCTACAGATACGCAGTATTTT. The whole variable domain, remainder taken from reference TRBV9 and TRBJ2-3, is DSGVTQTPKHLITATGQRVTLRCSPRSGDLSVYWYQQSLDQGLQFLIQYYNGEERAKGNILERFSAQQFPDLHSELNLSSLELGDSALYFCASSVSSGTLATDTQYFGPGTRLTVL.

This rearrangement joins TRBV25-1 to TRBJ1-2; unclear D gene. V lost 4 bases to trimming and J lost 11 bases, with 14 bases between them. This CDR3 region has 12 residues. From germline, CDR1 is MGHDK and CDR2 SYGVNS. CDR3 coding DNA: TGTGCCAGCAGTGGGACGGGAAGCTTTTACACCTTC. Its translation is CASSGTGSFYTF.

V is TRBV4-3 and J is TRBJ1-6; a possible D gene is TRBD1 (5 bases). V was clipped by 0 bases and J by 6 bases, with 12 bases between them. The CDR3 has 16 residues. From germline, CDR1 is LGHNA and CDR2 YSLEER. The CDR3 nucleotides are TGCGCCAGCAGCCAAGATTTCGGGCAGGGTAATTCACCCCTCCACTTT. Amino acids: CASSQDFGQGNSPLHF.

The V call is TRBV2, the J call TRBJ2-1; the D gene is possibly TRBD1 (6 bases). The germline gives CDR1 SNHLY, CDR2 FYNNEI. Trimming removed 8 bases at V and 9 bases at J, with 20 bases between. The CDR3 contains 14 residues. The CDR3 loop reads CASCPEYRDTEQFF. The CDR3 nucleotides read TGTGCCAGCTGTCCTGAGTACAGGGATACTGAGCAGTTCTTC.

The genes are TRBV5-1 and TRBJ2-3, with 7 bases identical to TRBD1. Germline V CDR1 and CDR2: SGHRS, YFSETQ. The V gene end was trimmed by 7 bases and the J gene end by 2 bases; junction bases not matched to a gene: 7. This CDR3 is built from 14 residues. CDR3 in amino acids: CASYPTGNTDTQYF. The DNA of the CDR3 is TGCGCCAGCTACCCGACAGGGAACACAGATACGCAGTATTTT.

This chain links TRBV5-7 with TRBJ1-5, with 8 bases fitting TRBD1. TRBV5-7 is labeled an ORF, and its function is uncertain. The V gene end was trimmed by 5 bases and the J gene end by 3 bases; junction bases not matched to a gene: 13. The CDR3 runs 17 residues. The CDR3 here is CASRKDREGGYNQPQHF. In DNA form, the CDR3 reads TGTGCCAGCAGGAAGGACAGGGAAGGGGGCTACAATCAGCCCCAGCATTTT.

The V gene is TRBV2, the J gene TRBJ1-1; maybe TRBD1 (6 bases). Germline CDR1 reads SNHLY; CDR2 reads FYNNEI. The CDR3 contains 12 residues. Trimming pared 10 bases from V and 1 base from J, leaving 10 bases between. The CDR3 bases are TGTGCCACTACGACAGGGAACACTGAAGCTTTCTTT. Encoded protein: CATTTGNTEAFF.

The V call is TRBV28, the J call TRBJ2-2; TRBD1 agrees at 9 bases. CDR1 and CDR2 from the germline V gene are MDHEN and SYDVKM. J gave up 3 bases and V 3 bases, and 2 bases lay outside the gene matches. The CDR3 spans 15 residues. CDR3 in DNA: TGTGCCAGCAGTTTCGGGGACAGGGACACCGGGGAGCTGTTTTTT. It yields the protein CASSFGDRDTGELFF.

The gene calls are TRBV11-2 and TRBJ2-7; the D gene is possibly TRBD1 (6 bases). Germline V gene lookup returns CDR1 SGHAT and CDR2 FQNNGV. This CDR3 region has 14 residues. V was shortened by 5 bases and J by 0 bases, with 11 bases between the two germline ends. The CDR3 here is CASSGQGISYEQYF. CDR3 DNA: TGTGCCAGCAGCGGGCAGGGGATCTCCTACGAGCAGTACTTC.

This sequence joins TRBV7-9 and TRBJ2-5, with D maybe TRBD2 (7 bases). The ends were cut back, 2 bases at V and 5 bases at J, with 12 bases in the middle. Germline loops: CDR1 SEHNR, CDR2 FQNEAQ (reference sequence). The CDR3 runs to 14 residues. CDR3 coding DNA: TGTGCCAGCAGCTTACGGGGGGCAGGTGAGACCCAGTACTTC. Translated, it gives CASSLRGAGETQYF. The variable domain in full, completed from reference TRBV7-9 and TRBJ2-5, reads DTGVSQNPRHKITKRGQNVTFRCDPISEHNRLYWYRQTLGQGPEFLTYFQNEAQLEKSRLLSDRFSAERPKGSFSTLEIQRTEQGDSAMYLCASSLRGAGETQYFGPGTRLLVL.

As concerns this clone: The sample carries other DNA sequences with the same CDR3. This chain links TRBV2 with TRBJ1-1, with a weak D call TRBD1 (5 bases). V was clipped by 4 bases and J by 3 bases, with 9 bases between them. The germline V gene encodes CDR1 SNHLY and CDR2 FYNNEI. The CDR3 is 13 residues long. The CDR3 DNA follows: TGTGCCAGCAGTGTTCAGGGATACACTGAAGCTTTCTTT. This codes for CASSVQGYTEAFF.

CDR3 nucleotide sequence: TGTGCCAGCAGTCCGTGGACAGGCCTTGAAGCTTTCTTT. Amino acid sequence: CASSPWTGLEAFF. This sequence joins TRBV6-4 and TRBJ1-1; 7 bases are a match to TRBD1. CDR1 and CDR2 (germline): MRHNA, SNTAGT. Losses at the gene ends were 5 bases for V and 7 bases for J; bases not matched to a gene: 7. The CDR3 totals 13 residues.

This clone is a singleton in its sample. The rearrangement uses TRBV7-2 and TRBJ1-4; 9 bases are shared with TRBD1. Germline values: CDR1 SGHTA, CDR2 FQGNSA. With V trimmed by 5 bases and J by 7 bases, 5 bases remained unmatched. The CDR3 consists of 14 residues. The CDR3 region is CASSPGTGSEKLFF. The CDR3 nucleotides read TGTGCCAGCAGCCCAGGGACAGGGTCTGAAAAACTGTTTTTT.

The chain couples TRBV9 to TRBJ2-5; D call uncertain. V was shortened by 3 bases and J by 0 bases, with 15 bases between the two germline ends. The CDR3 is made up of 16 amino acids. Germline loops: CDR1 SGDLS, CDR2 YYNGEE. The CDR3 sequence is CASSAADGRYQETQYF. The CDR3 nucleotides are TGTGCCAGCAGCGCCGCGGATGGCCGTTACCAAGAGACCCAGTACTTC.

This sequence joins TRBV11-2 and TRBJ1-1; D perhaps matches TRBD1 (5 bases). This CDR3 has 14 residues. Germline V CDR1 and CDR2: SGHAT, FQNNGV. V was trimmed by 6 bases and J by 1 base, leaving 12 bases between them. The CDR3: CASSRTQGNTEAFF. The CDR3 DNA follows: TGTGCCAGCAGTCGTACGCAGGGGAACACTGAAGCTTTCTTT.

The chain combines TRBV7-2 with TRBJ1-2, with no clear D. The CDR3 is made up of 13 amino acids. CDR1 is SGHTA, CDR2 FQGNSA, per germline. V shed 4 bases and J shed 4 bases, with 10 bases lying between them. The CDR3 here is CASSSDTSYGYTF. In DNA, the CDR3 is TGTGCCAGCAGCTCCGACACAAGCTATGGCTACACCTTC. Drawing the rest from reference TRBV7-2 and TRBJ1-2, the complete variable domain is GAGVSQSPSNKVTEKGKDVELRCDPISGHTALYWYRQSLGQGLEFLIYFQGNSAPDKSGLPSDRFSAERTGGSVSTLTIQRTQQEDSAVYLCASSSDTSYGYTFGSGTRLTVV.

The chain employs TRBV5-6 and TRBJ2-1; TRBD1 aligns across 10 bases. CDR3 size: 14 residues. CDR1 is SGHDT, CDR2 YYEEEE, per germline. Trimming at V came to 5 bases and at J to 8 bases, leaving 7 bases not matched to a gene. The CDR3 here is CASSLGTGDDEQFF. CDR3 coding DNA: TGTGCCAGCAGTTTAGGGACAGGGGACGATGAGCAGTTCTTC. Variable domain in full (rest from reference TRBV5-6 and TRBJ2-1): DAGVTQSPTHLIKTRGQQVTLRCSPKSGHDTVSWYQQALGQGPQFIFQYYEEEERQRGNFPDRFSGHQFPNYSSELNVNALLLGDSALYLCASSLGTGDDEQFFGPGTRLTVL.

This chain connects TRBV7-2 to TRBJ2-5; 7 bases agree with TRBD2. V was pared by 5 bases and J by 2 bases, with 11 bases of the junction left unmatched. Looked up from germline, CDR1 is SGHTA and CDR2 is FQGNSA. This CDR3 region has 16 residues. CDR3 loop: CASSLFLAEVQETQYF. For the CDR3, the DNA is TGTGCCAGCAGCCTTTTCCTAGCGGAAGTTCAAGAGACCCAGTACTTC.

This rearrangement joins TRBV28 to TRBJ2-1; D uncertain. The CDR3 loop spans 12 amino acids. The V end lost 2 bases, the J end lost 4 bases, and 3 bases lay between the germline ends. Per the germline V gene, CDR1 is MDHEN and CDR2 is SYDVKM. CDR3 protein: CASSLLYNEQFF. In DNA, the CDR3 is TGTGCCAGCAGTTTACTATACAATGAGCAGTTCTTC.

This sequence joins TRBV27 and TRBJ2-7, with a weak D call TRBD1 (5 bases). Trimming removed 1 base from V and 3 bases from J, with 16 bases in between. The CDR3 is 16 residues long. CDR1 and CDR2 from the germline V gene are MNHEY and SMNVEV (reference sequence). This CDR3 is CASSLLGPSGFYEQYF. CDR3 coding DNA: TGTGCCAGCAGTTTATTGGGGCCGAGTGGATTCTACGAGCAGTACTTC.

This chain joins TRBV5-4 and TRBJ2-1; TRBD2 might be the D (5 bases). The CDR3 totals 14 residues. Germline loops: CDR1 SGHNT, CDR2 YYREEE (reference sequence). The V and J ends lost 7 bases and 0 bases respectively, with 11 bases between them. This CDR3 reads CASQVGSSYNEQFF. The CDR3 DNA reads TGTGCCAGCCAGGTTGGGAGCTCCTACAATGAGCAGTTCTTC. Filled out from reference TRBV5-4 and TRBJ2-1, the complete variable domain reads ETGVTQSPTHLIKTRGQQVTLRCSSQSGHNTVSWYQQALGQGPQFIFQYYREEENGRGNFPPRFSGLQFPNYSSELNVNALELDDSALYLCASQVGSSYNEQFFGPGTRLTVL.

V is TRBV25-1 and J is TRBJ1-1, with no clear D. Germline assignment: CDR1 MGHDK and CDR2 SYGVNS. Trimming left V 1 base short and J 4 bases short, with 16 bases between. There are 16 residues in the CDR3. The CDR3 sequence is CASSELGEVVRTEAFF. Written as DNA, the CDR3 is TGTGCCAGCAGTGAATTGGGAGAGGTCGTACGCACTGAAGCTTTCTTT.

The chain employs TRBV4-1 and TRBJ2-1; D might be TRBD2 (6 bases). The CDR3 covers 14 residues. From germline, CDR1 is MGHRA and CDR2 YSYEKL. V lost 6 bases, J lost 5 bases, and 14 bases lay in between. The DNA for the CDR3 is TGCGCCAGCAGGGCGGGAATCGAACACAATGAGCAGTTCTTC. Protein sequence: CASRAGIEHNEQFF.

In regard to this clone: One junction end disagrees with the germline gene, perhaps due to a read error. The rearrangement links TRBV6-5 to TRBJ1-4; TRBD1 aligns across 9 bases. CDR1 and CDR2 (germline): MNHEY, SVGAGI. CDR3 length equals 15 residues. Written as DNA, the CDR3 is TGTGCCAGCAGTTACGAGGACAGGGGAAATGGAAAACTGTTTTTT. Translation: CASSYEDRGNGKLFF.

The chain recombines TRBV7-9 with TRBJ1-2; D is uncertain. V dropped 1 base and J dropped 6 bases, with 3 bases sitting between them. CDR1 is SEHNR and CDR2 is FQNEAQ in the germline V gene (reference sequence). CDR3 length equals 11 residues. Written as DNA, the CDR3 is TGTGCCAGCAGCTTAGGTAATGGCTACACCTTC. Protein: CASSLGNGYTF.

The CDR3 loop reads CASSLGGHSPLHF. CDR3 bases: TGTGCCAGCAGCTTAGGGGGACATTCACCCCTCCACTTT. The chain couples TRBV25-1 to TRBJ1-6; D perhaps matches TRBD1 (6 bases). Trimming removed 6 bases from V and 8 bases from J, with 11 bases in between. Germline lookup yields CDR1 MGHDK and CDR2 SYGVNS. The CDR3 totals 13 residues.